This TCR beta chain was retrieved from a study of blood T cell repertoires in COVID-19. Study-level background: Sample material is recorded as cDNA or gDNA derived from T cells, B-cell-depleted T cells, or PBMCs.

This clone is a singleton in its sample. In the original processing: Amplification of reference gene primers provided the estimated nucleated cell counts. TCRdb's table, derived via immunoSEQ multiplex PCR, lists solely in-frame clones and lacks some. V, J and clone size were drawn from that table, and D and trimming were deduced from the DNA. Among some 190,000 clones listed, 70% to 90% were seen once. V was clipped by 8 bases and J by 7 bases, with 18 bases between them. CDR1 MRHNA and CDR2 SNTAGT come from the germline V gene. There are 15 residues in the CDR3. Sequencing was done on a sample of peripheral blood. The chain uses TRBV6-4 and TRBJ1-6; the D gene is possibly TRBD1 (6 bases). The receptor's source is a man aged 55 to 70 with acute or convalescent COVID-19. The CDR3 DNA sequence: TGTGCCAGCCGTCTAAACAGGGAGTCAAATTCACCCCTCCACTTT. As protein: CASRLNRESNSPLHF.